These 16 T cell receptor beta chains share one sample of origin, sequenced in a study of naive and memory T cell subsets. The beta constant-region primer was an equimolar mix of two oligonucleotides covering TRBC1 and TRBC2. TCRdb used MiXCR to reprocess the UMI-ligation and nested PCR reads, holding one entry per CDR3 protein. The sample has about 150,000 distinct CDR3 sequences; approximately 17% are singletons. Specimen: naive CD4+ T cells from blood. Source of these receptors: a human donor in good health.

The CDR3 is CAISESRVGRAITDTQYF. The CDR3 nucleotides are TGTGCCATCAGTGAGTCGAGGGTGGGGCGGGCGATCACAGATACGCAGTATTTT. V and J are TRBV10-3 and TRBJ2-3; D is perhaps TRBD1 or TRBD2 (5 bases each). The V and J ends lost 0 bases and 2 bases respectively, with 18 bases between them. The CDR3 is made up of 18 amino acids. From germline, CDR1 is ENHRY and CDR2 SYGVKD.

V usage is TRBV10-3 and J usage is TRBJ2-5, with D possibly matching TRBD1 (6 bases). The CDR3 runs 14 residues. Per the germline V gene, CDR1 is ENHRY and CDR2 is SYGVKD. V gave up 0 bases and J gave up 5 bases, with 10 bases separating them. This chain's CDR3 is CAISESSRGETQYF. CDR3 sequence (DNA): TGTGCCATCAGTGAGTCTTCCAGGGGTGAGACCCAGTACTTC.

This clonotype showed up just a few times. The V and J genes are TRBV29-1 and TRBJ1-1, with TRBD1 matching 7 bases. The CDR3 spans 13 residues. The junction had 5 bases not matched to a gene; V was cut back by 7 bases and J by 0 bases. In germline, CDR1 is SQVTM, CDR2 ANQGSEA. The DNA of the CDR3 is TGCAGCGCCGAGGGACAGTTGAACACTGAAGCTTTCTTT. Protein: CSAEGQLNTEAFF.

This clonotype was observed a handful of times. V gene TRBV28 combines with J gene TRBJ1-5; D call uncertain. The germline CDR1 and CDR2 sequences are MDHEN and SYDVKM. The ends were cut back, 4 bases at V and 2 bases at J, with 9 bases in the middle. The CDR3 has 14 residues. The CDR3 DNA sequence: TGTGCCAGCAGTTCCGTGGACGGCAATCAGCCCCAGCATTTT. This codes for CASSSVDGNQPQHF. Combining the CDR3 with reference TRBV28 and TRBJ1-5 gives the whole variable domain DVKVTQSSRYLVKRTGEKVFLECVQDMDHENMFWYRQDPGLGLRLIYFSYDVKMKEKGDIPEGYSVSREKKERFSLILESASTNQTSMYLCASSSVDGNQPQHFGDGTRLSIL.

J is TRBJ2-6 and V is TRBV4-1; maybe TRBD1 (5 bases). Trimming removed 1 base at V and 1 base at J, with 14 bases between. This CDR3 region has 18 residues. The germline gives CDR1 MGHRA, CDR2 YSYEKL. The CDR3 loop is CASSQGQGSISGANVLTF. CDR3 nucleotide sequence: TGCGCCAGCAGCCAAGGTCAGGGTAGTATATCTGGGGCCAACGTCCTGACTTTC.

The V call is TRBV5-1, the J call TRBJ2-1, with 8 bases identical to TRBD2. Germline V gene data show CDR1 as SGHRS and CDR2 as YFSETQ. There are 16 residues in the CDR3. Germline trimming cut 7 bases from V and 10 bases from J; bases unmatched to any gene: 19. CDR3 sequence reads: CASLKPGLEGIVEQFF. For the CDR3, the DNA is TGCGCCAGCTTGAAACCGGGACTAGAGGGGATTGTCGAGCAGTTCTTC.

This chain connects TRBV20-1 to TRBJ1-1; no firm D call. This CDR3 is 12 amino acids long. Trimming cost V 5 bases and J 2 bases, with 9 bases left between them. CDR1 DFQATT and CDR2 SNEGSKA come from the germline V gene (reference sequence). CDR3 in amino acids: CSARMGNTEAFF. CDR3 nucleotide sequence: TGCAGTGCTCGGATGGGCAACACTGAAGCTTTCTTT.

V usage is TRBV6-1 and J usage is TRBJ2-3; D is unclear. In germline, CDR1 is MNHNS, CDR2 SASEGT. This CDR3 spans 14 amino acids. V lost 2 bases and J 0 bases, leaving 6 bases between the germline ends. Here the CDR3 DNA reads TGTGCCAGCAGTGAACTGTTTAGCACAGATACGCAGTATTTT. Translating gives CASSELFSTDTQYF.

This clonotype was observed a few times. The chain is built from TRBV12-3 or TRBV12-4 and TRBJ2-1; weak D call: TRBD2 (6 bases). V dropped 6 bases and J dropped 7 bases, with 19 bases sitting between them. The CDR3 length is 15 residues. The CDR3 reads CASSLVFGGGNEQFF. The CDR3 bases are TGTGCCAGCAGCCTCGTATTCGGGGGTGGGAATGAGCAGTTCTTC.

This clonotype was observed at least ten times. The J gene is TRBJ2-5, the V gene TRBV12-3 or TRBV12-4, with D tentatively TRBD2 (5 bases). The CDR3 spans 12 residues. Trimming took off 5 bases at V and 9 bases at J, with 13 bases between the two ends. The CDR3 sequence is CASSISVGAQYF. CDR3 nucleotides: TGTGCCAGCAGTATTAGCGTCGGAGCCCAGTACTTC.

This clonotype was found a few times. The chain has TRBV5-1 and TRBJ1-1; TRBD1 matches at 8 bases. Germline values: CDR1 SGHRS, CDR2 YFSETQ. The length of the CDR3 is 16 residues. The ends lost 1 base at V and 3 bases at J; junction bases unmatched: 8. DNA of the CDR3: TGCGCCAGCAGCTTGCGGGGGCAGGGGGCGGACACTGAAGCTTTCTTT. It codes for CASSLRGQGADTEAFF.

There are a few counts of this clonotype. The CDR3 nucleotides read TGTGCCAGCAGTTCCCCACTCACACAGGCTAACTATGGCTACACCTTC. Protein: CASSSPLTQANYGYTF. The V and J genes are TRBV12-3 or TRBV12-4 and TRBJ1-2; a possible D gene is TRBD1 (5 bases). Trimming cost V 4 bases and J 0 bases, with 15 bases left between them. This CDR3 has 16 residues.

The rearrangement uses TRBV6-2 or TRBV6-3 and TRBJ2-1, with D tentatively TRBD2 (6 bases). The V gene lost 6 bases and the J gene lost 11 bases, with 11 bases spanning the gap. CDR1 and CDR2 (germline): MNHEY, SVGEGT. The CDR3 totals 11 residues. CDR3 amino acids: CASSRGTQQFF. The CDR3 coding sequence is TGTGCCAGCAGCCGGGGGACTCAGCAGTTCTTC.

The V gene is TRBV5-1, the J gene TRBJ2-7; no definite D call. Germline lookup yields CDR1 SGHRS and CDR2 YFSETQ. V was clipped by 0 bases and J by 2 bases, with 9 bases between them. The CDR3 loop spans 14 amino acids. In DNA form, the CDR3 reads TGCGCCAGCAGCTTGGGCTTGCCCACCTACGAGCAGTACTTC. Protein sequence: CASSLGLPTYEQYF.

The CDR3 nucleotides read TGTGCCATCAGTGCCGGGACGGACAATGAGCAGTTCTTC. It is translated as CAISAGTDNEQFF. The chain uses TRBV10-3 and TRBJ2-1, with D tentatively TRBD1 or TRBD2 (5 bases each). The CDR3 runs 13 residues. With 4 bases removed from V and 5 bases from J, the gap between germline ends came to 9 bases. Per the germline V gene, CDR1 is ENHRY and CDR2 is SYGVKD.

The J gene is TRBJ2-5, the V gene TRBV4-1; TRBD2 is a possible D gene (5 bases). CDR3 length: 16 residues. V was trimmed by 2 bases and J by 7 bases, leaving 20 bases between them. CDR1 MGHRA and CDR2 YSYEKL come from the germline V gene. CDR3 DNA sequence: TGCGCCAGCAGCCAACCCCTGAGAGGGTCCAATATGACCCAGTACTTC. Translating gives CASSQPLRGSNMTQYF.